This T cell receptor beta chain comes out of a study of shared clonotypes between healthy human individuals. Study-wide points: In having few donors, the study represented limited genetic and exposure-history diversity. Shared clonotypes: about 5% naive CD4, under 4% naive CD8, roughly 2.2% memory CD4, 0.4% memory CD8. Measured sharing among donors was expected to vary with sequencing depth.

With regard to this clone: The antigen remains undetermined.

In the study's own analysis: ImmunoSEQ supplied junction-only sequences lacking quality scores, so filtering was different. Repertoires were generated with immunoSEQ multiplex PCR, while TCRdb's copy carries only in-frame clones and drops some. D and trimming were read from the DNA, whereas the V and J calls and clone size are those reported in that table. The sample carries roughly 2.2 million clones, 93% recorded once. CDR3 size: 15 residues. Trimming took off 4 bases at V and 2 bases at J, with 15 bases between the two ends. Germline lookup yields CDR1 SGHAT and CDR2 FQNNGV. What was sequenced was naive CD4+ T cells from PBMCs. The subset here: CD45RA+ positively selected. The chain combines TRBV11-2 with TRBJ2-7; the D is unclear. The origin of this receptor is a man younger than 35 in good health. Some clones in this sample may be carry-over from other donors' samples. CDR3 residues: CASSSSHGPTYEQYF. The CDR3 nucleotides read TGTGCCAGCAGCTCCTCACATGGCCCTACCTACGAGCAGTACTTC.